The following is a TCR beta chain sequence with its context. Its antigen specificity is not known. Per-nucleotide qualities are absent, and no much larger clonotype sits a single base away. CDR1 and CDR2 are read off the germline V gene (reference sequence) as LGHDT and YNNKEL. The V and J ends are trimmed by 0 bases and 5 bases, leaving 10 bases between them. The CDR3 spans 14 residues, from the cysteine through the phenylalanine. The entry retains the CDR3 DNA only, 42 bases that are in frame from base 1. TCRbeta CDR3 regions were amplified from genomic DNA using the immunoSEQ Assay, a bias-controlled multiplex PCR. Concerning the study's data processing: The number of nucleated cells in each sample was estimated from the amplification of reference gene primers within the assay. Sequence reads were collapsed and filtered to measure the absolute abundance of every unique TCRbeta CDR3 rearrangement. For each sample, productive Simpson clonality was calculated as the square root of Simpson's diversity index across productive rearrangements. TCRdb obtained this table from immuneACCESS and retained in-frame rearrangements with V and J assigned. These tables miss some clones; where compared with another copy, unresolved V genes account for less than half of the shortfall, and the remainder is unexplained. V and J calls and clone size are copied from that table; D and trimming were computed from the DNA. The table for this sample lists approximately 170,000 clones; 86% of them were counted only once. The top ten hold approximately 3.5% of the sample.

Whole blood was collected in K2EDTA tubes by collaborating institutions according to the institutions' own protocols. Collaborator samples were shipped for TCRbeta analysis as frozen whole blood, isolated PBMCs, or DNA extracted from either sample type. The sample belongs to a study of blood T cell repertoires in COVID-19 (dated by TCRdb to 2018 to 2021). Turning to the overall study: Samples covering the acute and convalescent phases of COVID-19 were provided by collaborators in the United States, Italy and Spain. The dataset comprised deeply sampled blood TCRbeta repertoires from subjects exposed to, actively infected with, or recovered from COVID-19. Samples were obtained from the ongoing ImmuneRACE study (first 160 participants) and from roughly 1,300 subjects provided by 6 global collaborators. HLA class I and class II types, where available, came from metadata supplied by the sample provider rather than from assay-based typing. The prospective study material was composed of cDNA or gDNA derived from T cells, B-cell-depleted T cells, or PBMCs. Sample metadata almost always included a de-identified subject ID, COVID-19 status, age in years and sex. A freely available public database, intended as a resource for researchers studying the immune response to SARS-CoV-2, is where the repertoires were released. The full study reports these points: The quantity of clinical and demographic metadata differed by source and by participant and was supplied without curation.

Sequenced sample: peripheral blood. In this chain, TRBV3-1 (or the pseudogene TRBV3-2) is recombined with TRBJ2-5; the D segment cannot be called with confidence. This clonotype was sampled from a man aged 65-85 years with acute or convalescent COVID-19. The CDR3 reads CASSQDPLGETQYF. At the DNA level, the sequence is TGTGCCAGCAGCCAAGATCCCCTCGGGGAGACCCAGTACTTC.